This T cell receptor beta chain was observed in a study of shared clonotypes between healthy human individuals. CDR1 is LNHDA, CDR2 SQIVND, per germline (reference sequence). The CDR3 is 13 residues long. V trimming: 10 bases; J trimming: 2 bases; junction bases outside the gene matches: 4. TCRdb's table, derived via immunoSEQ multiplex PCR, lists solely in-frame clones and lacks some. Altogether 2 million to 3 million clones are present, around 94% being singletons, with the ten largest covering over 0.12%. This receptor was taken from a man in his late teens or twenties in good health. Source material: naive CD4+ T cells sorted from blood. Subset reported: CD45RA+ positively selected. J is TRBJ2-2 and V is TRBV19, with TRBD1 matching 7 bases. CDR3 bases: TGTGCCACCCGACAGGGTAACACCGGGGAGCTGTTTTTT. Protein: CATRQGNTGELFF.